These 21 T cell receptor beta chains came from one sample sequenced in a study of blood T cell repertoires in COVID-19. Profiling relied on immunoSEQ multiplex PCR, and the TCRdb table lists in-frame clones only, not all of them. The repertoire has 90,000 to 150,000 clones, more than 75% of them found once; the top ten carry 3.9%. Sequenced material: peripheral blood. The source of these receptors is a man in his fifties or sixties with acute or convalescent COVID-19.

The chain employs TRBV27 and TRBJ2-1; 10 bases match TRBD2. Germline CDR1 and CDR2: MNHEY and SMNVEV (reference sequence). J was trimmed by 6 bases and V by 3 bases; bases with no gene match: 5. There are 15 residues in the CDR3. CDR3 sequence: CASSFLSGRFNEQFF. The CDR3 nucleotides read TGTGCCAGCAGTTTCCTTAGCGGGAGGTTCAATGAGCAGTTCTTC.

The chain links TRBV14 to TRBJ1-1; D is unclear. The V and J ends lost 3 bases and 1 base respectively, with 12 bases between them. This CDR3 region has 15 residues. Germline V gives CDR1 SGHDN, CDR2 FVKESK. CDR3 protein: CASSHDLLPNTEAFF. The CDR3 DNA is TGTGCCAGCAGCCATGATCTACTTCCGAACACTGAAGCTTTCTTT.

The chain couples TRBV3-1 (or the pseudogene TRBV3-2) to TRBJ2-7; perhaps TRBD1 as D (6 bases). V lost 5 bases and J lost 3, with 8 bases in between. Per the germline V gene, CDR1 is LGHDT and CDR2 is YNNKEL (reference sequence). The CDR3 runs 12 residues. The CDR3 sequence: CASSYRVYEQYF. DNA for the CDR3: TGTGCCAGCAGCTACAGGGTCTACGAGCAGTACTTC.

The chain uses TRBV6-5 and TRBJ1-3; 7 positions agree with TRBD1. Germline values: CDR1 MNHEY, CDR2 SVGAGI. The CDR3 is 14 residues long. V lost 6 bases, J lost 0 bases, and 2 bases stayed unmatched. CDR3 loop: CASRAGGSGNTIYF. CDR3 nucleotide sequence: TGTGCCAGCAGGGCAGGGGGCTCTGGAAACACCATATATTTT.

This clone was observed a few times. The chain links TRBV2 to TRBJ1-4; D not resolved. The CDR3 extends over 14 amino acids. The ends were cut back, 5 bases at V and 7 bases at J, with 14 bases in the middle. Germline lookup yields CDR1 SNHLY and CDR2 FYNNEI. CDR3 residues: CASSYGLSAEKLFF. CDR3 nucleotides: TGTGCCAGCAGTTATGGACTGAGTGCTGAAAAACTGTTTTTT.

About this clone: The same CDR3 is also encoded by other DNA sequences in this sample. The rearrangement links TRBV9 to TRBJ2-3; weak D call: TRBD2 (5 bases). Germline V gene lookup returns CDR1 SGDLS and CDR2 YYNGEE. With 2 bases removed from V and 8 bases from J, the gap between germline ends came to 9 bases. The length of the CDR3 is 12 residues. The CDR3 nucleotides read TGTGCCAGCAGCGTCGGCGAGGGTACGCAGTATTTT. This codes for CASSVGEGTQYF.

This rearrangement joins TRBV6-5 to TRBJ2-7; 7 nucleotides agree with TRBD2. The V segment lost 0 bases and the J segment 3 bases; nucleotides outside the gene matches: 8. The CDR3 is 16 amino acids. From germline, CDR1 is MNHEY and CDR2 SVGAGI. The CDR3 spells CASSYSGGRDRYEQYF. The CDR3 nucleotides are TGTGCCAGCAGTTACTCCGGCGGGAGAGACCGCTACGAGCAGTACTTC.

V usage is TRBV10-2 and J usage is TRBJ2-5; maybe TRBD1 (6 bases). Trimming stripped 9 bases from V and 1 base from J, with 12 bases between. The CDR3 loop spans 13 amino acids. Germline loops: CDR1 WSHSY, CDR2 SAAADI. In DNA form, the CDR3 reads TGCGCCAGTCAGGGGCTGACCCAAGAGACCCAGTACTTC. Amino acids: CASQGLTQETQYF.

The chain combines TRBV15 with TRBJ2-1; a weak D match, TRBD2 (5 bases). V was cut by 0 bases and J by 4 bases, with 19 bases left in between. The CDR3 has 18 residues. Germline V gene sequence: CDR1 LNHNV, CDR2 YYDKDF (reference sequence). CDR3 in amino acids: CATSRDLPGSGSYNEQFF. In DNA form, the CDR3 reads TGTGCCACCAGCAGAGACCTTCCGGGGAGCGGCAGTTACAATGAGCAGTTCTTC.

The chain recombines TRBV28 with TRBJ2-5; TRBD2 might be the D (6 bases). Germline V gives CDR1 MDHEN, CDR2 SYDVKM. Trimming removed 7 bases from V and 4 bases from J, with 13 bases in between. The CDR3 is 13 residues long. CDR3 in amino acids: CASMEGGGETQYF. The CDR3 coding sequence is TGTGCCAGCATGGAGGGAGGAGGAGAGACCCAGTACTTC.

V and J are TRBV12-3 or TRBV12-4 and TRBJ1-1; D perhaps matches TRBD1 (5 bases). The CDR3 runs 11 residues. Trimming shortened V by 6 bases and J by 10 bases, and 12 bases separated the two germline ends. The CDR3 nucleotides read TGTGCCAGCAGCCCCGGGACTAGAGCTTTCTTT. It codes for CASSPGTRAFF.

This chain joins TRBV5-1 and TRBJ2-5; a weak D match, TRBD2 (6 bases). There are 13 residues in the CDR3. From germline, CDR1 is SGHRS and CDR2 YFSETQ. V lost 4 bases, J lost 1 base, and 8 bases lay in between. In DNA form, the CDR3 reads TGCGCCAGCAGCCTGACTAGCCAAGAGACCCAGTACTTC. Its protein is CASSLTSQETQYF.

The V and J genes are TRBV7-9 and TRBJ1-2, with unresolved D. CDR3 length: 14 residues. The V and J ends lost 7 bases and 0 bases respectively, with 12 bases between them. The germline CDR1 and CDR2 sequences are SEHNR and FQNEAQ (reference sequence). The CDR3: CASTPPGANYGYTF. In DNA, the CDR3 is TGTGCCAGCACCCCCCCCGGGGCTAACTATGGCTACACCTTC.

The chain uses TRBV5-6 and TRBJ2-7; the D is unclear. The CDR3 consists of 13 residues. The germline CDR1 and CDR2 sequences are SGHDT and YYEEEE. V lost 0 bases and J 2 bases, leaving 6 bases between the germline ends. CDR3 sequence: CASSLDSPYEQYF. CDR3 in DNA: TGTGCCAGCAGCTTGGACAGCCCCTACGAGCAGTACTTC. The whole variable domain, remainder taken from reference TRBV5-6 and TRBJ2-7, is DAGVTQSPTHLIKTRGQQVTLRCSPKSGHDTVSWYQQALGQGPQFIFQYYEEEERQRGNFPDRFSGHQFPNYSSELNVNALLLGDSALYLCASSLDSPYEQYFGPGTRLTVT.

This clone showed up just a few times. The chain is built from TRBV28 and TRBJ1-5; no firm D call. CDR1 is MDHEN, CDR2 SYDVKM, per germline. Trimming stripped 6 bases from V and 1 base from J, with 16 bases between. CDR3 length: 16 residues. CDR3 residues: CASRTTEFTSNQPQHF. CDR3 sequence (DNA): TGTGCCAGCAGGACCACAGAATTTACAAGCAATCAGCCCCAGCATTTT.

The rearrangement uses TRBV7-2 and TRBJ2-2, with 7 bases fitting TRBD1. The CDR3 has 15 residues. The ends lost 4 bases at V and 7 bases at J; junction bases unmatched: 9. Germline CDR1 and CDR2: SGHTA and FQGNSA. The CDR3 here is CASSYGDRVSGELFF. The DNA for the CDR3 is TGTGCCAGCAGCTACGGTGACAGGGTGAGCGGGGAGCTGTTTTTT.

The chain combines TRBV3-1 (or the pseudogene TRBV3-2) with TRBJ2-7, with a tentative D call TRBD1 (6 bases). V was trimmed by 1 base and J by 2 bases, leaving 15 bases between them. There are 16 residues in the CDR3. CDR1 and CDR2 from the germline V gene are LGHDT and YNNKEL (reference sequence). CDR3 in DNA: TGTGCCAGCAGCCAAGGGGGGCAGGGGCCACCCTACGAGCAGTACTTC. Amino acid sequence: CASSQGGQGPPYEQYF.

The rearrangement joins TRBV11-2 to TRBJ1-2, with D tentatively TRBD1 (6 bases). CDR3 length: 14 residues. Trimming took off 3 bases at V and 1 base at J, with 9 bases between the two ends. Germline loops: CDR1 SGHAT, CDR2 FQNNGV. DNA for the CDR3: TGTGCCAGCAGCTTCGACAGGTTTAACTATGGCTACACCTTC. Its translation: CASSFDRFNYGYTF. Together with reference TRBV11-2 and TRBJ1-2, the CDR3 gives the full variable domain: EAGVAQSPRYKIIEKRQSVAFWCNPISGHATLYWYQQILGQGPKLLIQFQNNGVVDDSQLPKDRFSAERLKGVDSTLKIQPAKLEDSAVYLCASSFDRFNYGYTFGSGTRLTVV.

This chain uses TRBV30 with TRBJ2-7; 11 nucleotides align to TRBD2. The CDR3 consists of 15 residues. V lost 2 bases and J lost 6; bases outside the gene matches: 9. Germline CDR1 GTSNPN, CDR2 SVGIG (reference sequence). CDR3 loop: CAWSIAGGVLGEQYF. In nucleotides, the CDR3 is TGTGCCTGGAGTATAGCGGGAGGGGTCCTGGGCGAGCAGTACTTC.

This clone was seen a few times. This chain links TRBV6-4 with TRBJ2-1, with 10 bases aligning to TRBD2. Germline V gives CDR1 MRHNA, CDR2 SNTAGT. With 5 bases clipped from V and 6 bases from J, the junction kept 7 bases outside the gene matches. The CDR3 spans 15 residues. The CDR3 nucleotides read TGTGCCAGCAGTCTAGCGGGAGACGGGAGCAATGAGCAGTTCTTC. Protein product: CASSLAGDGSNEQFF.

This chain uses TRBV12-3 or TRBV12-4 with TRBJ1-2; D is possibly TRBD1 (5 bases). The CDR3 covers 13 residues. Trimming shortened V by 5 bases and J by 4 bases, and 11 bases separated the two germline ends. The CDR3 coding sequence is TGTGCCAGCAGTCGGGACTCCTCCTATGGCTACACCTTC. Its translation: CASSRDSSYGYTF.